The 28 T cell receptor beta chains below were found in one sample sequenced in a study of brain T cells in children with intractable seizures. Clones were read by immunoSEQ multiplex PCR, and TCRdb kept only the in-frame ones, dropping some. This sample yields 300,000 to 400,000 clones, of which about 93% are seen a single time; around 6% belongs to the top ten. Time point defined: blood from clinic visit 5 months post-surgery; TSC patient then seizure free. The input for sequencing was peripheral blood, taken roughly 5 months after surgery. Receptor source: a boy less than two years old with tuberous sclerosis and intractable seizures.

Only one count was recorded for this clone. The chain couples TRBV28 to TRBJ1-1, with unresolved D. V was clipped by 6 bases and J by 1 base, with 12 bases between them. The CDR3 is made up of 14 amino acids. Germline lookup yields CDR1 MDHEN and CDR2 SYDVKM. The chain's CDR3 is CASRTTAGNTEAFF. The CDR3 nucleotides read TGTGCCAGCAGAACGACGGCAGGGAACACTGAAGCTTTCTTT. The full variable domain, rest sourced from reference TRBV28 and TRBJ1-1, is DVKVTQSSRYLVKRTGEKVFLECVQDMDHENMFWYRQDPGLGLRLIYFSYDVKMKEKGDIPEGYSVSREKKERFSLILESASTNQTSMYLCASRTTAGNTEAFFGQGTRLTVV.

CDR3 DNA sequence: TGTGCCAGCAGCACCGGGGACTACAATGAGCAGTTCTTC. Its protein is CASSTGDYNEQFF. V gene TRBV2 combines with J gene TRBJ2-1; a weak D match, TRBD2 (5 bases). V lost 6 bases to trimming and J lost 3 bases, with 9 bases between them. CDR3 length: 13 residues. Germline V gene sequence: CDR1 SNHLY, CDR2 FYNNEI.

The gene calls are TRBV19 and TRBJ2-7; TRBD1 or TRBD2 may be the D gene (5 bases each). Trimming removed 4 bases from V and 2 bases from J, with 18 bases in between. Germline V gives CDR1 LNHDA, CDR2 SQIVND (reference sequence). This CDR3 contains 16 residues. The CDR3, as DNA: TGTGCCAGTAGTAAGTCGCCGTGGGGGAGAACCTACGAGCAGTACTTC. Its translation is CASSKSPWGRTYEQYF.

The V call is TRBV2, the J call TRBJ1-5, with 9 bases that match TRBD1. V shed 5 bases and J 1 base; nucleotides not matched to a gene: 9. Germline V CDR1 and CDR2: SNHLY, FYNNEI. The CDR3 runs to 17 residues. CDR3: CASSSLGQGMSNQPQHF. The CDR3 DNA sequence: TGTGCCAGCAGTTCCCTCGGACAGGGGATGAGCAATCAGCCCCAGCATTTT.

This chain links TRBV24-1 with TRBJ1-1; D is undetermined. V dropped 6 bases and J dropped 3 bases, with 10 bases sitting between them. Germline V lookup: CDR1 KGHDR, CDR2 SFDVKD. The CDR3 is 13 residues long. CDR3 sequence: CATSFGVDTEAFF. The CDR3 DNA reads TGTGCCACCAGTTTCGGGGTTGACACTGAAGCTTTCTTT.

The chain carries TRBV6-5 and TRBJ2-5; D tentatively reads TRBD1 or TRBD2 (6 bases each). Trimming removed 6 bases at V and 5 bases at J, with 13 bases between. The CDR3 totals 13 residues. Germline CDR1 MNHEY, CDR2 SVGAGI. CDR3 coding DNA: TGTGCCAGCAGAGGTACAGGGAGGGAGACCCAGTACTTC. Protein: CASRGTGRETQYF.

This clone was counted a single time. CDR3: CASSADRGLIYGYTF. CDR3 sequence (DNA): TGCGCCAGCAGCGCCGACAGGGGGCTAATCTATGGCTACACCTTC. The chain uses TRBV5-1 and TRBJ1-2; 10 bases fit TRBD1. Germline CDR1 and CDR2: SGHRS and YFSETQ. V lost 4 bases, J lost 4 bases, and 7 bases stayed unmatched. The CDR3 has 15 amino acids.

This clone was seen just once. One end of the junction is discordant with germline, which a read error may explain. The chain recombines TRBV7-7 with TRBJ1-1; 7 positions agree with TRBD1. CDR1 and CDR2 (germline): SSHAT, FNYEAQ (reference sequence). The CDR3 covers 18 residues. CDR3 protein: CASSLAGGLQGGDTEAFF. For the CDR3, the DNA is TGTGCTAGCAGCTTAGCAGGGGGTTTACAGGGAGGGGACACTGAAGCTTTCTTT.

The CDR3 spells CAWRRTGGIAKNIQYF. The CDR3 nucleotides read TGTGCCTGGCGAAGGACAGGGGGCATAGCCAAAAACATTCAGTACTTC. This rearrangement joins TRBV30 to TRBJ2-4, with 11 bases that match TRBD1. The ends lost 5 bases at V and 0 bases at J; junction bases unmatched: 6. Germline V gives CDR1 GTSNPN, CDR2 SVGIG (reference sequence). The CDR3 consists of 16 residues.

This clone was seen a single time. Additional DNA sequences in this sample encode the identical CDR3. The gene calls are TRBV19 and TRBJ1-5; no clear D. Trimming stripped 1 base from V and 1 base from J, with 5 bases between. The CDR3 sequence is 14 residues long. Germline V gene data show CDR1 as LNHDA and CDR2 as SQIVND (reference sequence). The CDR3 here is CASSIGPSNQPQHF. The CDR3, as DNA: TGTGCCAGTAGTATAGGTCCGAGCAATCAGCCCCAGCATTTT.

The chain couples TRBV30 to TRBJ1-1; D unclear. This CDR3 region has 14 residues. V lost 0 bases to trimming and J lost 5 bases, with 13 bases between them. Germline CDR1 is GTSNPN and CDR2 is SVGIG (reference sequence). The CDR3 reads CAWSVLGGGTEAFF. The CDR3, as DNA: TGTGCCTGGAGTGTACTAGGTGGAGGGACTGAAGCTTTCTTT.

The CDR3 sequence: CASSQETGPAQYEQYF. CDR3 in DNA: TGCGCCAGCAGCCAAGAAACCGGACCAGCCCAATACGAGCAGTACTTC. The chain carries TRBV4-1 and TRBJ2-7; D gene ambiguous. This CDR3 has 16 amino acids. V was cut by 0 bases and J by 4 bases, with 16 bases left in between. The germline CDR1 and CDR2 sequences are MGHRA and YSYEKL.

The V gene is TRBV30, the J gene TRBJ2-7; 10 bases agree with TRBD1. The CDR3 loop spans 14 amino acids. Trimming removed 2 bases from V and 9 bases from J; junction bases left unmatched: 10. CDR1 is GTSNPN and CDR2 is SVGIG in the germline V gene (reference sequence). This CDR3 is CAWSRDRGLRGQYF. The CDR3 nucleotides read TGTGCCTGGAGTAGGGACAGGGGTCTTCGGGGGCAGTACTTC.

This clone was observed once. V and J are TRBV7-9 and TRBJ1-1, with D uncertain. Deletions cut 1 base from V and 5 bases from J, with 11 bases between. Per the germline V gene, CDR1 is SEHNR and CDR2 is FQNEAQ (reference sequence). This CDR3 is built from 14 residues. DNA for the CDR3: TGTGCCAGCAGCTTAGTGGGTGGGTGGACTGAAGCTTTCTTT. This sequence encodes CASSLVGGWTEAFF.

This clone was detected once. This chain links TRBV6-5 with TRBJ2-3; TRBD1 agrees at 9 bases. The V and J ends lost 5 bases and 4 bases, in that order; junction bases with no gene match: 1. This CDR3 is 13 amino acids long. The germline gives CDR1 MNHEY, CDR2 SVGAGI. The CDR3, as DNA: TGTGCCAGCAGTCGGACAGGGGCAGATACGCAGTATTTT. Protein sequence: CASSRTGADTQYF.

This chain joins TRBV4-1 and TRBJ2-7; maybe TRBD1 (6 bases). This CDR3 is 14 amino acids long. V lost 2 bases, J lost 3 bases, and 11 bases lay in between. CDR1 is MGHRA and CDR2 is YSYEKL in the germline V gene. The CDR3 DNA follows: TGCGCCAGCAGCCAAAACTCCAGGGGCTACGAGCAGTACTTC. Its protein product is CASSQNSRGYEQYF.

On this clone itself: The sample contains more than one DNA sequence encoding this CDR3. The V gene is TRBV19, the J gene TRBJ1-3, with D unclear. The CDR3 is 15 residues long. The germline CDR1 and CDR2 sequences are LNHDA and SQIVND (reference sequence). V lost 0 bases and J 2 bases, leaving 8 bases between the germline ends. The CDR3: CASSIDLGPGNTIYF. The CDR3 DNA reads TGTGCCAGTAGTATAGATTTAGGCCCTGGAAACACCATATATTTT.

The rearrangement joins TRBV12-3 or TRBV12-4 to TRBJ2-1; D is undetermined. The CDR3 runs to 11 residues. The V end lost 8 bases, the J end lost 5 bases, and 7 bases lay between the germline ends. In DNA, the CDR3 is TGTGCCAGCTTTTTCGACAATGAGCAGTTCTTC. Its translation: CASFFDNEQFF.

CDR3 sequence: CASSLGVGTPNEAFF. Here the CDR3 DNA reads TGTGCCAGCAGCTTAGGGGTTGGGACACCCAATGAAGCTTTCTTT. The chain carries TRBV7-8 and TRBJ1-1; D possibly corresponds to TRBD1 (6 bases). The CDR3 is 15 residues long. Per the germline V gene, CDR1 is SGHVS and CDR2 is FQNEAQ. V lost 1 base, J lost 7 bases, and 16 bases lay in between.

This chain links TRBV7-3 with TRBJ2-7; TRBD2 aligns across 7 bases. The germline V gene has CDR1 SGHTA and CDR2 FQGTGA. The V gene end was trimmed by 6 bases and the J gene end by 7 bases; junction bases not matched to a gene: 6. The CDR3 sequence is 12 residues long. The DNA of the CDR3 is TGTGCCAGCAGAACCCTGCGGGGGGAGCAGTACTTC. It yields the protein CASRTLRGEQYF.

The chain has TRBV25-1 and TRBJ1-1; tentatively, D is TRBD1 (5 bases). Germline CDR1 and CDR2: MGHDK and SYGVNS. The V and J ends lost 3 bases and 7 bases respectively, with 15 bases between them. This CDR3 spans 14 amino acids. The CDR3 sequence: CASSDWGTDREAFF. The CDR3, as DNA: TGTGCCAGCAGTGACTGGGGGACGGACCGTGAAGCTTTCTTT.

This clone was counted a few times. This chain uses TRBV7-6 with TRBJ1-1; 7 nucleotides line up with TRBD1. Germline V CDR1 and CDR2: SGHVS, FNYEAQ. This CDR3 region has 17 residues. Trimming cost V 5 bases and J 4 bases; bases outside gene matches: 16. CDR3 protein: CASSVRPSTGQGTEAFF. The CDR3 DNA reads as TGTGCCAGCAGCGTGAGACCTTCGACAGGGCAGGGCACTGAAGCTTTCTTT.

This clone was seen once. The rearrangement joins TRBV18 to TRBJ1-2; D is uncertain. V was clipped by 2 bases and J by 2 bases, with 15 bases between them. CDR3 length equals 16 residues. Germline CDR1 reads KGHSH; CDR2 reads LQKENI. This CDR3 is CASSPTVPITNYGYTF. CDR3 nucleotides: TGTGCCAGCTCACCAACAGTCCCGATAACCAACTATGGCTACACCTTC.

J is TRBJ1-1 and V is TRBV27; 8 bases fit TRBD1. CDR1 MNHEY and CDR2 SMNVEV come from the germline V gene (reference sequence). Trimming removed 5 bases from V and 6 bases from J; junction bases left unmatched: 8. This CDR3 contains 14 residues. This CDR3 reads CASSDRGVGAEAFF. The CDR3 DNA reads as TGTGCCAGCAGTGACAGGGGAGTTGGAGCTGAAGCTTTCTTT.

This CDR3 reads CASSLELAGGKTQYF. In nucleotides, the CDR3 is TGTGCCAGCAGCTTAGAACTAGCGGGGGGGAAGACCCAGTACTTC. V gene TRBV7-2 combines with J gene TRBJ2-5; TRBD2 aligns across 13 bases. After removal of 1 base from V and 6 bases from J, the junction contained 2 bases not matched to a gene. CDR1 SGHTA and CDR2 FQGNSA come from the germline V gene. The CDR3 loop spans 15 amino acids.

This chain connects TRBV5-1 to TRBJ1-2; 8 positions agree with TRBD1. Germline CDR1 SGHRS, CDR2 YFSETQ. V gave up 0 bases and J gave up 5 bases; unmatched junction bases: 30. The CDR3 extends over 23 amino acids. The chain's CDR3 is CASSLASRESPGQDTLGPYGYTF. Here the CDR3 DNA reads TGCGCCAGCAGCTTGGCCTCCAGAGAGAGCCCGGGACAGGACACTCTCGGTCCGTATGGCTACACCTTC.

This chain connects TRBV5-4 to TRBJ2-3; tentatively, D is TRBD2 (5 bases). This CDR3 comprises 14 residues. Germline V gene sequence: CDR1 SGHNT, CDR2 YYREEE (reference sequence). V was cut by 1 base and J by 2 bases, with 8 bases left in between. In nucleotides, the CDR3 is TGTGCCAGCAGCTTGCCCGGGATCACAGATACGCAGTATTTT. Its protein is CASSLPGITDTQYF.

The rearrangement joins TRBV11-2 to TRBJ2-5; 9 bases map to TRBD1. This CDR3 is built from 15 residues. The trim removed 1 base at V and 9 bases at J, leaving 9 bases unmatched. Germline V CDR1 and CDR2: SGHAT, FQNNGV. The CDR3 here is CASSLADRGLVPQYF. CDR3 DNA sequence: TGTGCCAGCAGCTTAGCGGACAGGGGCCTAGTGCCCCAGTACTTC.